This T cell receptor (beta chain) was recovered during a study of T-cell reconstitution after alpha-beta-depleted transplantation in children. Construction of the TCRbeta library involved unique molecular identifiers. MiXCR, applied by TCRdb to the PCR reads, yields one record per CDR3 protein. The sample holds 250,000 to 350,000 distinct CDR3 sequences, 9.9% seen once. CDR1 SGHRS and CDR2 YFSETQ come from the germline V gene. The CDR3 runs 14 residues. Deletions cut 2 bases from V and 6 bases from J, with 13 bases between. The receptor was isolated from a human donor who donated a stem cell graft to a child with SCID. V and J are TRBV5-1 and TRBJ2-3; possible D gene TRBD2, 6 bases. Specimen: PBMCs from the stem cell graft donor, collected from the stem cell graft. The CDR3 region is CASSFGTPVDTQYF. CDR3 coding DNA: TGCGCCAGCAGCTTCGGGACTCCCGTTGATACGCAGTATTTT.